This T cell receptor beta chain was profiled in a study of blood T cells in healthy people across ages. Total RNA, at least 6 micrograms per sample, came from PBMCs. Worth noting for this clonotype: The antigen is unknown.

Study-wide results and limits: TCR beta diversity, measured per million T cells, fell in a roughly linear way with age. A greater number of naive CD4+ cells and higher diversity distinguished long-lived donors from aged donors.

This CDR3 is 14 amino acids long. J gave up 4 bases and V 4 bases, and 5 bases lay outside the gene matches. The germline CDR1 and CDR2 sequences are DFQATT and SNEGSKA (reference sequence). A second about 6 to 11 cycle PCR used barcoded and J-beta primers. Tagging of each cDNA molecule was performed by a template-switch adaptor with 12 random nucleotides. TCRdb re-analysed the 5' RACE reads in MiXCR, keeping a single row per CDR3 protein. The table includes hundreds of thousands of distinct CDR3 sequences, 46% detected once. This sequence was found in a man older than 75 in good health. Specimen: blood. This chain links TRBV20-1 with TRBJ2-7; 12 bases are shared with TRBD1. As DNA, the CDR3 is TGCAGTGCTACTCCGGGACAGGGGGCTTACGAGCAGTACTTC. Its translation: CSATPGQGAYEQYF.